This note documents a single T cell receptor (beta chain) sequence. Its antigen is unknown. The sample holds no much larger clone one base away, and base qualities are not on file. V is clipped by 1 base and J by 10 bases, and the sequence between their germline boundaries is 10 bases long. Sequences SGHTA (CDR1) and FQGNSA (CDR2) are obtained from the germline V gene. Counted from cysteine to phenylalanine, this CDR3 has 12 amino acids. Here the CDR3 DNA is all that survives: 36 bases in frame from base 1. Libraries were built with RT-PCR. Sequencing took place on a NextSeq 550. TCRdb's own reprocessing of the public reads used fastp at Q25 and MiXCR and kept productive beta chains. Duplicate CDR3 protein sequences are folded into a single record with the most common DNA and genes. The sample has about 76,000 distinct CDR3 sequences on record, about a quarter of them singletons. Of the sample, about 26% falls within the top ten clones.

The data were taken from a study of patients and donors after allogeneic stem cell transplantation (dated by TCRdb to between 2020 and 2021). This TCR was recovered from a human donor who was either an allogeneic HSCT recipient or a stem cell or donor lymphocyte infusion donor (not recorded which). It is not recorded whose cells these are; they may come from a transplant donor. Input material: blood, either unsorted or a sorted T cell fraction (not recorded which). The chain joins TRBV7-2 to TRBJ1-1; a tentative D call is TRBD1 (5 bases match). CDR3 region: CASSLGWRGAFF. The DNA is TGTGCCAGCAGCTTAGGGTGGAGGGGAGCTTTCTTT. Full variable domain (CDR3 extended with the reference TRBV7-2 and TRBJ1-1 proteins): GAGVSQSPSNKVTEKGKDVELRCDPISGHTALYWYRQSLGQGLEFLIYFQGNSAPDKSGLPSDRFSAERTGGSVSTLTIQRTQQEDSAVYLCASSLGWRGAFFGQGTRLTVV.